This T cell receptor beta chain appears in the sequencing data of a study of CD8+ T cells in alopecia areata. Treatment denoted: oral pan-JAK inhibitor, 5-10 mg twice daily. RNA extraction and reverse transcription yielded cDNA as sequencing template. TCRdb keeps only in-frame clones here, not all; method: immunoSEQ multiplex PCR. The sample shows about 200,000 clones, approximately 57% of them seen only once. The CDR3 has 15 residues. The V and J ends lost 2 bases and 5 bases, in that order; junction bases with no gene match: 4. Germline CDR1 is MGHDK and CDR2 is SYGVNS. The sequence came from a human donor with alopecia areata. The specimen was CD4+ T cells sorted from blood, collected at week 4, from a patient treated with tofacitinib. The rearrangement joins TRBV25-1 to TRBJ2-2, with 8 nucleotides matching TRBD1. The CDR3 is CASSEGTGRTGELFF. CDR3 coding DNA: TGTGCCAGCAGTGAAGGGACAGGTCGAACCGGGGAGCTGTTTTTT.